The rows below give T cell receptor beta chains drawn from one sample of a study of long-term antiretroviral therapy in people with HIV. This table comes from immunoSEQ multiplex PCR, and its TCRdb copy is limited to in-frame clones, with some not included. The data show approximately 24,000 clones, over 70% seen once. The sample here was unsorted PBMCs, taken 1.1 years before starting antiretroviral therapy. All receptors come from a woman aged 25 to 39 with HIV. Both conserved end residues are part of each CDR3. The D gene is left open where the match is weak. Only part of the rows carry a size: once, few, many, or a class if the clone is expanded.

>TRBV6-6|TRBJ1-2|NA|NA
CASSYDRINYGYTF
TGTGCCAGCAGTTACGACAGAATCAACTATGGCTACACCTTC
>TRBV4-2|TRBJ1-6|NA|once
CASSQERVRDSSPLHF
TGTGCCAGCAGCCAAGAGAGGGTCAGGGACTCTTCACCCCTCCACTTT
>TRBV30|TRBJ1-1|NA|NA
CAWTPDTARAEAFF
TGTGCCTGGACCCCTGACACCGCCCGGGCTGAAGCTTTCTTT
>TRBV6-6|TRBJ1-1|TRBD1|NA
CASSSQGAGNTEAFF
TGTGCCAGCAGCTCCCAGGGGGCGGGGAACACTGAAGCTTTCTTT
>TRBV4-2|TRBJ2-3|NA|NA
CASSQGVMDTQYF
TGTGCCAGCAGCCAGGGGGTGATGGATACGCAGTATTTT
>TRBV19|TRBJ1-4|NA|NA
CASSIFGAGDEKLFF
TGTGCCAGTAGTATCTTCGGGGCAGGCGATGAAAAACTGTTTTTT
>TRBV7-2|TRBJ1-4|NA|once
CASSSGTGIYEKLFF
TGTGCCAGCAGCTCCGGGACGGGGATTTATGAAAAACTGTTTTTT
>TRBV7-8|TRBJ1-5|NA|few
CASSLNSYQPQHF
TGTGCCAGCAGCTTAAACAGTTATCAGCCCCAGCATTTT
>TRBV9|TRBJ1-3|NA|NA
CASSDIPGAAGNTIYF
TGTGCCAGCAGTGATATTCCGGGGGCGGCGGGAAACACCATATATTTT
>TRBV30|TRBJ2-1|NA|NA
CAWSSINEQFF
TGTGCCTGGAGTTCGATCAATGAGCAGTTCTTC
>TRBV28|TRBJ1-5|NA|NA
CASSFSGKQPQHF
TGTGCCAGCAGCTTTTCTGGGAAACAGCCCCAGCATTTT
>TRBV7-3|TRBJ2-1|TRBD2|NA
CASSLGGASGANNEQFF
TGTGCCAGCAGCTTAGGCGGGGCTAGCGGGGCGAACAATGAGCAGTTCTTC
>TRBV10-3|TRBJ1-2|NA|few
CAIRETGDNYGYTF
TGTGCCATCAGGGAGACAGGAGATAACTATGGCTACACCTTC
>TRBV7-3|TRBJ2-3|NA|NA
CASSLLGPGTDTQYF
TGTGCCAGCAGCTTATTGGGGCCGGGCACAGATACGCAGTATTTT
>TRBV14|TRBJ2-3|NA|NA
CASSQERQGRTDTQYF
TGTGCCAGCAGCCAAGAACGGCAGGGTCGTACAGATACGCAGTATTTT
>TRBV29-1|TRBJ2-7|NA|NA
CSVEAGAYEQYF
TGCAGCGTTGAAGCGGGAGCCTACGAGCAGTACTTC
>TRBV29-1|TRBJ1-2|NA|few
CSVDPVLYGYTF
TGCAGCGTTGACCCGGTTCTCTATGGCTACACCTTC
>TRBV18|TRBJ1-1|NA|NA
CASSLRENTEAFF
TGTGCCAGCTCACTCAGGGAGAACACTGAAGCTTTCTTT
>TRBV7-8|TRBJ1-3|NA|NA
CASSLGMGGNTIYF
TGTGCCAGCAGCTTAGGGATGGGAGGAAACACCATATATTTT
>TRBV30|TRBJ1-4|NA|NA
CAWSEGQEKLFF
TGTGCCTGGAGTGAGGGGCAGGAAAAACTGTTTTTT
>TRBV30|TRBJ1-6|NA|NA
CAWKLFTVGGYNSPLHF
TGTGCCTGGAAACTTTTTACAGTGGGGGGATATAATTCACCCCTCCACTTT
>TRBV12-5|TRBJ1-1|NA|once
CASGLGFTEVNTEAFF
TGTGCTAGTGGTTTGGGGTTCACGGAGGTGAACACTGAAGCTTTCTTT
>TRBV4-1|TRBJ2-3|NA|NA
CASSQGVADTQYF
TGCGCCAGCAGCCAAGGGGTGGCAGATACGCAGTATTTT
>TRBV9|TRBJ2-2|NA|NA
CASSADRNTGELFF
TGTGCCAGCAGCGCGGACAGAAACACCGGGGAGCTGTTTTTT
>TRBV11-2|TRBJ2-3|NA|NA
CASSLVSSHTQYF
TGTGCCAGCAGCTTAGTCTCGAGCCATACGCAGTATTTT
>TRBV10-3|TRBJ2-2|TRBD2|once
CAISESAGTNTGELFF
TGTGCCATCAGTGAGTCAGCGGGGACGAACACCGGGGAGCTGTTTTTT
>TRBV19|TRBJ1-6|NA|NA
CASSNGPLRRVDSPLHF
TGTGCCAGTAGTAATGGTCCCCTGCGCAGGGTGGATTCACCCCTCCACTTT
>TRBV7-9|TRBJ1-2|NA|NA
CASSSDNYGYTF
TGTGCCAGCAGCAGCGATAACTATGGCTACACCTTC
>TRBV30|TRBJ1-3|NA|NA
CAWSDWVRNTIYF
TGTGCCTGGAGTGATTGGGTGCGAAACACCATATATTTT
>TRBV30|TRBJ1-6|NA|NA
CAWTGNTGSPLHF
TGTGCCTGGACTGGGAACACAGGGTCACCCCTCCACTTT
>TRBV29-1|TRBJ2-5|TRBD1|NA
CSVATGYWTQYF
TGCAGCGTCGCGACAGGGTATTGGACCCAGTACTTC
>TRBV7-2|TRBJ1-6|TRBD1|few
CASSLVGQGGTYNSPLHF
TGTGCCAGCAGCTTAGTGGGACAGGGGGGAACCTATAATTCACCCCTCCACTTT
>TRBV4-1|TRBJ2-2|NA|NA
CASSQGWEELFF
TGCGCCAGCAGCCAAGGTTGGGAGGAGCTGTTTTTT
>TRBV11-2|TRBJ2-2|NA|NA
CASSFEGGGELFF
TGTGCCAGCAGCTTCGAGGGCGGCGGGGAGCTGTTTTTT
>TRBV2|TRBJ2-3|NA|NA
CASYRAPTDTQYF
TGTGCCAGCTACAGGGCCCCCACAGATACGCAGTATTTT
>TRBV7-3|TRBJ2-7|NA|NA
CASSPGGTYEQYF
TGTGCCAGCAGCCCCGGGGGGACATACGAGCAGTACTTC
>TRBV9|TRBJ2-3|NA|NA
CASSVDSPHTDTQYF
TGTGCCAGCAGCGTAGATTCCCCCCACACAGATACGCAGTATTTT
>TRBV18|TRBJ1-1|TRBD1|NA
CASSQSGQGTEAFF
TGTGCCAGCTCGCAGAGCGGACAGGGCACTGAAGCTTTCTTT
>TRBV7-7|TRBJ2-2|TRBD1|few
CASSPLGTGVAGELFF
TGTGCCAGCAGCCCACTAGGGACAGGGGTTGCAGGGGAGCTGTTTTTT
>TRBV5-1|TRBJ2-3|NA|once
CASSSMPGLQTDTQYF
TGCGCCAGCAGCTCTATGCCGGGTCTCCAAACAGATACGCAGTATTTT
>TRBV15|TRBJ1-6|NA|NA
CATRPLGGSSYNSPLHF
TGTGCCACCCGCCCCTTAGGCGGGAGCTCCTATAATTCACCCCTCCACTTT
>TRBV7-3|TRBJ1-2|TRBD1|NA
CASSSGQGTPNYGYTF
TGTGCCAGCAGCTCCGGACAGGGAACCCCTAACTATGGCTACACCTTC
>TRBV30|TRBJ1-6|NA|few
CAWSGGFYNSPLHF
TGTGCCTGGAGTGGCGGTTTCTATAATTCACCCCTCCACTTT
>TRBV6-5|TRBJ2-1|NA|NA
CASSSTYNEQFF
TGTGCCAGCAGTTCGACCTACAATGAGCAGTTCTTC
>TRBV10-3|TRBJ2-1|TRBD1|NA
CAIRKDTGTGADNEQFF
TGTGCCATCAGGAAAGATACCGGGACAGGGGCCGACAATGAGCAGTTCTTC
>TRBV27|TRBJ1-2|NA|NA
CASRPSRSLSNYGYTF
TGTGCCAGCAGGCCCTCGAGGAGCCTTTCTAACTATGGCTACACCTTC
>TRBV30|TRBJ1-2|TRBD1|NA
CAWWRQQGLGGYTF
TGTGCCTGGTGGCGTCAACAGGGGCTCGGAGGCTACACCTTC
>TRBV9|TRBJ2-7|NA|NA
CASSARSSYEQYF
TGTGCCAGCAGCGCCCGTTCCTCCTACGAGCAGTACTTC
>TRBV11-2|TRBJ1-2|NA|NA
CASSLAGGSGYTF
TGTGCCAGCAGCTTAGCGGGAGGCAGTGGCTACACCTTC